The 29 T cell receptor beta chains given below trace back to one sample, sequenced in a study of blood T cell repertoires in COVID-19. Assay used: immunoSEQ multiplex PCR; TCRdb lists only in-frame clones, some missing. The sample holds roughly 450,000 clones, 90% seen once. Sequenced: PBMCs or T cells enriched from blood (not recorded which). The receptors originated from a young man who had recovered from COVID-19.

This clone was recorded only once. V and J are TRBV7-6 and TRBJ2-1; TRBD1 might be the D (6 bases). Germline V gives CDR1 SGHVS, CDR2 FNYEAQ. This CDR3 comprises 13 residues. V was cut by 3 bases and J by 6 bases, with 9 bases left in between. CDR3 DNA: TGTGCCAGCAGCTTGGCAGGGGTCAATGAGCAGTTCTTC. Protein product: CASSLAGVNEQFF.

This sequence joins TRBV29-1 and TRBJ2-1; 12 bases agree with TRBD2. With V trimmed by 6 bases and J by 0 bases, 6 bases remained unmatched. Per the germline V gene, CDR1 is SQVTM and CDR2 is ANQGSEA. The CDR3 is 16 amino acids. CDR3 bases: TGCAGCGTATCTACGACTAGCGGGAGCTCCTACAATGAGCAGTTCTTC. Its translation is CSVSTTSGSSYNEQFF.

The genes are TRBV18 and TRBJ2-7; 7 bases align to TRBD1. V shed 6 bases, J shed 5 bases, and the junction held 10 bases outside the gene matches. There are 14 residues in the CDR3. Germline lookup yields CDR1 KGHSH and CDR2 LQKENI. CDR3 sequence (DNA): TGTGCCAGCTCTGCAGGAACAGGGGTCAACGAGCAGTACTTC. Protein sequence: CASSAGTGVNEQYF.

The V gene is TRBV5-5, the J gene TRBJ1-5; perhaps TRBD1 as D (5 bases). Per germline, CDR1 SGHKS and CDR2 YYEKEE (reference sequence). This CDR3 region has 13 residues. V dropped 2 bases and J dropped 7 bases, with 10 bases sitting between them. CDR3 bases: TGTGCCAGCAGCTTAGGGGTGCCGCAGCCCCAGCATTTT. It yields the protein CASSLGVPQPQHF.

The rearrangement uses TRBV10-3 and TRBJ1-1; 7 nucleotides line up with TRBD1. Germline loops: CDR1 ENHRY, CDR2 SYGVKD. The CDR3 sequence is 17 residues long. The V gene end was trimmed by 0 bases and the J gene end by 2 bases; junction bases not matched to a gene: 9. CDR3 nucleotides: TGTGCCATCAGTGAGTCGGCGGCAGGGGGTCGAAACACTGAAGCTTTCTTT. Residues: CAISESAAGGRNTEAFF.

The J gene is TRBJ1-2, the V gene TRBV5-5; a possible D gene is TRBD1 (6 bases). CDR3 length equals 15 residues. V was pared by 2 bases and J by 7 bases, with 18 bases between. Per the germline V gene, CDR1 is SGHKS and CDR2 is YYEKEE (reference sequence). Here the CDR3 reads CASSFPGGGEIGYTF. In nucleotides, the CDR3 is TGTGCCAGCAGCTTTCCGGGGGGCGGTGAAATTGGCTACACCTTC.

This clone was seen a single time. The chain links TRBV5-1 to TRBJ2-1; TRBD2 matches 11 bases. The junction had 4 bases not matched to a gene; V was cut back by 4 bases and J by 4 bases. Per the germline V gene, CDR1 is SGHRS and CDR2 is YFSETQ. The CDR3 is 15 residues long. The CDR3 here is CASSTLAGGYNEQFF. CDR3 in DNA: TGCGCCAGCAGCACCCTAGCGGGGGGATACAATGAGCAGTTCTTC.

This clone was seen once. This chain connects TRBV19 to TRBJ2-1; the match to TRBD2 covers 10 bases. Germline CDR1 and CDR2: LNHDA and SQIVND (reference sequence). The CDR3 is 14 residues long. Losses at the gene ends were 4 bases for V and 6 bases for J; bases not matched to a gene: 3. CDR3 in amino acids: CASSTSGRSNEQFF. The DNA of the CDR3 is TGTGCCAGTAGTACTAGCGGGAGAAGCAATGAGCAGTTCTTC.

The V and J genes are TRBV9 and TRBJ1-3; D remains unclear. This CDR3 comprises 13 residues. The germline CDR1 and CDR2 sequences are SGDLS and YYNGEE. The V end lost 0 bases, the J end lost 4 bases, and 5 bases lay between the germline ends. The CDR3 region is CASSVGGGNTIYF. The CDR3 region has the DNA TGTGCCAGCAGCGTAGGCGGCGGAAACACCATATATTTT.

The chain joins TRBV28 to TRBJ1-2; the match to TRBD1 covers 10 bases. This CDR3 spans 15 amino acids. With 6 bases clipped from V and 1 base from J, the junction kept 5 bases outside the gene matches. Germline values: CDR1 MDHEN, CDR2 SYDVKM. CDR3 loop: CASSPRTGGNYGYTF. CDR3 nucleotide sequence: TGTGCCAGCAGCCCCCGGACAGGGGGTAACTATGGCTACACCTTC.

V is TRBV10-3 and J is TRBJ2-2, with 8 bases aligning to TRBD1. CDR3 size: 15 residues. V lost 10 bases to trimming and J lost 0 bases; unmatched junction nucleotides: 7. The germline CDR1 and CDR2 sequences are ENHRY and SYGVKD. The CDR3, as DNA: TGTGCCACTGGACAGGGAATCGCGAACACCGGGGAGCTGTTTTTT. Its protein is CATGQGIANTGELFF.

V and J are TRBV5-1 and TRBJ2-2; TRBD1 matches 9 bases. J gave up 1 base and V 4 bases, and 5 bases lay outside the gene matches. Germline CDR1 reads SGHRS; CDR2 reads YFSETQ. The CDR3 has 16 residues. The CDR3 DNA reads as TGCGCCAGCAGCCTACAGGGGGCATTGAACACCGGGGAGCTGTTTTTT. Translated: CASSLQGALNTGELFF.

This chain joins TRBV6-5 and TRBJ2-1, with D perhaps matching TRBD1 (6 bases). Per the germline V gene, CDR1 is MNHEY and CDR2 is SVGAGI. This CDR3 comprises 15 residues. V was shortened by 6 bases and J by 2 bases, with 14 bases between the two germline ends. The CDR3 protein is CASRPGHSTYNEQFF. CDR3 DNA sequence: TGTGCCAGCAGACCGGGACACTCGACCTACAATGAGCAGTTCTTC.

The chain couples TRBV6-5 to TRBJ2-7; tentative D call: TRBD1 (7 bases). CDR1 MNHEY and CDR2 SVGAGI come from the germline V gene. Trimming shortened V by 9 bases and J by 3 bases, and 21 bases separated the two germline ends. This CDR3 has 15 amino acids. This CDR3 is CASNFLWQGGYEQYF. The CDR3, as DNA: TGTGCCAGTAATTTCCTATGGCAGGGGGGCTACGAGCAGTACTTC.

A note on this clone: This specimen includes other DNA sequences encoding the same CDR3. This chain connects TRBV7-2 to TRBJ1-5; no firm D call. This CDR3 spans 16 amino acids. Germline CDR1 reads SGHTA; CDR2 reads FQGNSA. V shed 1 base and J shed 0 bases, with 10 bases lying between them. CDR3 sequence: CASSLVGGYSNQPQHF. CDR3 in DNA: TGTGCCAGCAGCTTAGTGGGAGGTTATAGCAATCAGCCCCAGCATTTT. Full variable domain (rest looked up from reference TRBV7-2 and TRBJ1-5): GAGVSQSPSNKVTEKGKDVELRCDPISGHTALYWYRQSLGQGLEFLIYFQGNSAPDKSGLPSDRFSAERTGGSVSTLTIQRTQQEDSAVYLCASSLVGGYSNQPQHFGDGTRLSIL.

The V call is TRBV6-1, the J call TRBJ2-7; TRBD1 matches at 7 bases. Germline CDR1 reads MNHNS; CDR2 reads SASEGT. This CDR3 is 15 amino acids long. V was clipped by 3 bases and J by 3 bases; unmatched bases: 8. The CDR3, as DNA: TGTGCCAGCAGTGAGCAAGGGGGCGGCCGCTACGAGCAGTACTTC. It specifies CASSEQGGGRYEQYF.

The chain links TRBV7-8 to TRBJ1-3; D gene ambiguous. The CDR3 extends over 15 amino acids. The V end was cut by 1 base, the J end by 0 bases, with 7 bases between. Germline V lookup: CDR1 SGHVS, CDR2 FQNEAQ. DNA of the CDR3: TGTGCCAGCAGCTTAGGTCCAGACTCTGGAAACACCATATATTTT. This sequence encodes CASSLGPDSGNTIYF.

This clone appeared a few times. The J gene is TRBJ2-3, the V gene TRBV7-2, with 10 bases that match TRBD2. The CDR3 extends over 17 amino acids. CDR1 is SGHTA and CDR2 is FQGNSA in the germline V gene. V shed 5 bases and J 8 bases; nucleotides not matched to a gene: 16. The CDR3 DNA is TGTGCCAGCAGCCTGGAGGTGGGTCTAGCGGGAGTCCGTACGCAGTATTTT. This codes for CASSLEVGLAGVRTQYF.

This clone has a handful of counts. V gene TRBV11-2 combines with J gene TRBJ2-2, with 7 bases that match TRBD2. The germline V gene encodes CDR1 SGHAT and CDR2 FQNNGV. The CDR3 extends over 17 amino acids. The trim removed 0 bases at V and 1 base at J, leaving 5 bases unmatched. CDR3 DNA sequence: TGTGCCAGCAGCTTAGAAGGGAAGCGGGGGAACACCGGGGAGCTGTTTTTT. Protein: CASSLEGKRGNTGELFF.

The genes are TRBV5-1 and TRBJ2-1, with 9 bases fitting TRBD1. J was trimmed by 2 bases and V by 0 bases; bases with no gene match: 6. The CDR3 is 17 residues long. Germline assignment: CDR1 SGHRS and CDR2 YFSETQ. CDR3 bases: TGCGCCAGCAGCTTGGTACCGACAGGGGGTACCTACAATGAGCAGTTCTTC. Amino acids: CASSLVPTGGTYNEQFF.

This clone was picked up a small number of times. CDR3 in amino acids: CASSRDSYNEQFF. The CDR3 DNA reads TGTGCCAGCAGCAGAGACTCCTACAATGAGCAGTTCTTC. The V call is TRBV11-2, the J call TRBJ2-1, with D uncertain. Trimming took off 5 bases at V and 0 bases at J, with 5 bases between the two ends. The germline V gene encodes CDR1 SGHAT and CDR2 FQNNGV. The CDR3 has 13 amino acids.

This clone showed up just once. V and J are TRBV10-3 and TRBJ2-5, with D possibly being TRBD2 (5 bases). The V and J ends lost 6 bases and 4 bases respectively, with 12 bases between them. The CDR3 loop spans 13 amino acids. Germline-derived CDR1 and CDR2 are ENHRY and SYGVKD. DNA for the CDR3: TGTGCCATCAGGTCCGTCGGAGGAGAGACCCAGTACTTC. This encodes CAIRSVGGETQYF.

The CDR3 DNA reads as TGTGCCAGCAGCGTATCTTACCGACAGAATCAGCCCCAGCATTTT. It encodes CASSVSYRQNQPQHF. V is TRBV9 and J is TRBJ1-5, with a weak D call TRBD1 (5 bases). V was cut by 1 base and J by 4 bases, with 12 bases left in between. The CDR3 spans 15 residues. Germline loops: CDR1 SGDLS, CDR2 YYNGEE. Filled out from reference TRBV9 and TRBJ1-5, the complete variable domain reads DSGVTQTPKHLITATGQRVTLRCSPRSGDLSVYWYQQSLDQGLQFLIQYYNGEERAKGNILERFSAQQFPDLHSELNLSSLELGDSALYFCASSVSYRQNQPQHFGDGTRLSIL.

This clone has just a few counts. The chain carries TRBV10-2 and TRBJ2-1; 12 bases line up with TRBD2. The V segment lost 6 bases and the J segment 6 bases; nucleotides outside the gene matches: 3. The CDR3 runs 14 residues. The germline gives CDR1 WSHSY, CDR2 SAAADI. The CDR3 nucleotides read TGCGCCAGCAGCCCTAGCGGGAGGGGCAATGAGCAGTTCTTC. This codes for CASSPSGRGNEQFF.

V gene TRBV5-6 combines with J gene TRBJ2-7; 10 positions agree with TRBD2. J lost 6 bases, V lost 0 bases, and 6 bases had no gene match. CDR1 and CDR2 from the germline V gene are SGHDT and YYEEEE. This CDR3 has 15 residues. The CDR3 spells CASSLGLAGVGEQYF. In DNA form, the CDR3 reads TGTGCCAGCAGCTTGGGGCTAGCGGGAGTAGGCGAGCAGTACTTC.

The CDR3 loop reads CASSRVGAGELFF. CDR3 nucleotide sequence: TGTGCCAGCAGCCGGGTCGGTGCCGGGGAGCTGTTTTTT. V usage is TRBV12-3 or TRBV12-4 and J usage is TRBJ2-2; no clear D. This CDR3 is 13 amino acids long. The V and J ends lost 6 bases and 6 bases respectively, with 11 bases between them.

This CDR3 is CASSLGQVNTGELFF. The DNA of the CDR3 is TGTGCCAGCAGCTTGGGGCAGGTGAACACCGGGGAGCTGTTTTTT. J is TRBJ2-2 and V is TRBV5-6; D gene unclear. The length of the CDR3 is 15 residues. Germline CDR1 is SGHDT and CDR2 is YYEEEE. V was pared by 0 bases and J by 1 base, with 7 bases between.

The CDR3 DNA is TGCAGCGTTAAGGACAGCTATAATTCACCCCTCCACTTT. Protein: CSVKDSYNSPLHF. This chain connects TRBV29-1 to TRBJ1-6, with TRBD1 as a possible D gene (6 bases). Germline V gives CDR1 SQVTM, CDR2 ANQGSEA. The CDR3 totals 13 residues. V lost 5 bases and J lost 3, with 8 bases in between.

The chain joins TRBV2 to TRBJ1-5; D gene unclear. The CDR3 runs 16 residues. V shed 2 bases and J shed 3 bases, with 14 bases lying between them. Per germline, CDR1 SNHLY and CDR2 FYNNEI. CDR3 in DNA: TGTGCCAGCAGTGAAAGCGGAGGGTGGGTCAATCAGCCCCAGCATTTT. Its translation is CASSESGGWVNQPQHF. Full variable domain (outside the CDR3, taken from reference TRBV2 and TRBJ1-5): EPEVTQTPSHQVTQMGQEVILRCVPISNHLYFYWYRQILGQKVEFLVSFYNNEISEKSEIFDDQFSVERPDGSNFTLKIRSTKLEDSAMYFCASSESGGWVNQPQHFGDGTRLSIL.